This TCR beta chain emerged from a study of a mutant IDH1 vaccine in newly diagnosed glioma. About the study: Beginning 4-6 weeks after radiotherapy alone, or with temozolomide cycles, vaccination took place. Pretreatment consisted of radiotherapy, temozolomide, or both, with most receiving both.

General observations from the study: Any relationship between pseudoprogression and changes in top peripheral T cell clonotypes seemed absent.

The table came from immunoSEQ multiplex PCR; TCRdb's copy has only in-frame clones and leaves some out. The sample lists approximately 80,000 clones; over 75% were seen once. Remarks on this clone: Its antigen is unknown.

This CDR3 is built from 16 residues. The germline V gene encodes CDR1 SGHAT and CDR2 FQNNGV. Trimming removed 5 bases from V and 7 bases from J; junction bases left unmatched: 14. This sample's time point: week 5, during vaccination. All doses held 300 ug of mutant IDH1 20-mer peptide, with topical imiquimod. Each donor presented with a new WHO grade 3 or 4 astrocytoma that tested IDH1-mutant and showed ATRX loss. The receptor was isolated from a woman between 50 and 59 years old with glioma. The chain employs TRBV11-2 and TRBJ2-7; 10 positions agree with TRBD1. Sample: PBMCs, taken from a glioma patient whose treatment included an IDH1 peptide vaccine. DNA of the CDR3: TGTGCCAGCAGCAGGGGCCCCGGGACAGGGGCTAGGGAGCAGTACTTC. Amino acids: CASSRGPGTGAREQYF.